The clone carrying this T cell receptor (beta chain) was found a few times. The data stem from a study of somatic mutations in cytotoxic T cells in rheumatoid arthritis. For the study at large: Patients gave 30 ml EDTA peripheral blood immediately after diagnosis, prior to starting treatment.

The CDR3 totals 13 residues. V lost 8 bases and J 0 bases, leaving 10 bases between the germline ends. Sequenced by immunoSEQ multiplex PCR; TCRdb stores in-frame clones only, minus some. The data contain about 16,000 clones, roughly four fifths of them singletons. This TCR was sampled from a woman aged 45 to 65 with rheumatoid arthritis. The sample consisted of CD8+ T cells sorted from blood. This rearrangement joins TRBV6-7 to TRBJ1-1; D gene ambiguous. TRBV6-7 is recorded as an ORF, its role being uncertain. The CDR3 bases are TGTGCCAGCCCCCAGAACATGAACACTGAAGCTTTCTTT. Its translation: CASPQNMNTEAFF.